This T cell receptor (beta chain) comes out of a study of T-cell memory formation after mild COVID-19. The study's findings and limits: Pre-infection memory held some responding clones, suggesting pre-existing cross-reactive T cells responded.

CDR3 length: 12 residues. V was shortened by 4 bases and J by 8 bases, with 10 bases between the two germline ends. Germline V gives CDR1 SGHRS, CDR2 YFSETQ. TCRdb analysed the 5' RACE reads with MiXCR anew, one entry per CDR3 protein. The top ten clones hold around an eighth of a sample with 150,000 or so distinct CDR3 sequences, approximately 14% of them seen once. This clonotype has a handful of counts. The antigen is unknown. Sequencing input: PBMCs or a T cell subset sorted from them (not recorded which). The clonotype was recovered from an adult woman who had mild COVID-19 (a few samples of this study predate the infection). Cell type and time point are not known. V usage is TRBV5-1 and J usage is TRBJ2-1; D is unresolved. CDR3 coding DNA: TGCGCCAGCAGCACGGGTGGGTATGAGCAGTTCTTC. Amino acid sequence: CASSTGGYEQFF.